The entry that follows covers one T cell receptor (beta chain) sequence. As yet, its antigen is unknown. The entry originates in a study of neoadjuvant anti-PD-1 for oral cavity cancer. Most PBMC samples had 480 ng input DNA in six replicates. The method was immunoSEQ multiplex PCR; TCRdb's version includes in-frame clones alone and lacks a portion of them. The data show more than 13,000 clones, over 65% seen once. Germline CDR1 and CDR2: LNHDA and SQIVND (reference sequence). This CDR3 comprises 14 residues. V dropped 4 bases and J dropped 4 bases, with 13 bases sitting between them. The time point: after neoadjuvant nivolumab, at surgical resection. PBMCs were not maintained or expanded in culture before analysis. Points from the study as a whole: Each response group had just a few patients in TCR analyses.

The specimen was PBMCs, collected after nivolumab (anti-PD-1) treatment. The V gene is TRBV19, the J gene TRBJ1-1; D unresolved. The source of this sequence is a person aged 40 to 85 with oral cavity squamous cell carcinoma. CDR3 sequence: CASSSIGSVTEAFF. CDR3 nucleotides: TGTGCCAGTAGTAGTATAGGGTCGGTCACTGAAGCTTTCTTT.